The T cell receptor beta chain under discussion was sequenced for a study of vaccination and CD4 T cells after COVID-19. Study at large: Each individual in the study obtained two doses of BNT162b2 or mRNA-1273 vaccine.

The Oncomine TCR Beta short-read assay generated sequence data from the DNA of cultured CD4+ T cells. TCRdb redid the calling of the PCR reads with MiXCR, one entry per CDR3 protein. Of 15,000 to 20,000 distinct CDR3 sequences in the sample, 60% to 70% are singletons; the top ten hold less than 9%. Only a few counts were recorded for this clonotype. No antigen is known for it. Findings and caveats of the study: With convalescent patients, a median around 85% of reactive clones emerged solely after vaccination. Recorded median SARS-CoV-2-reactive clonotype numbers increased from approximately 21 to 38 without reaching significance.

Treatment of the sample: approximately 9-day PBMC culture with coronavirus spike peptide pools or control peptides (ViraFEST assay). Per germline, CDR1 SNHLY and CDR2 FYNNEI. V shed 3 bases and J shed 2 bases, with 14 bases lying between them. There are 16 residues in the CDR3. This chain uses TRBV2 with TRBJ1-5; no reliable D call. Sequences were obtained from CD4+ T cells from blood, cultured in vitro. This clonotype originated in a human donor who had recovered from COVID-19. CDR3: CASSDAQNSGNQPQHF. In DNA, the CDR3 is TGTGCCAGCAGTGACGCCCAGAACAGCGGCAATCAGCCCCAGCATTTT.